Following are 9 T cell receptor beta chains from one sample sequenced in a study of human T cells and chemical hapten exposure. Via MiXCR, TCRdb re-called the RACE reads, giving one row per CDR3 protein. The table shows some 99,000 distinct CDR3 sequences, with 9% to 9.5% occurring only once. The time point denotes: patch test 2, 6 weeks after DPC sensitization. Noted treatment: therapeutic diphenylcyclopropenone sensitization with weekly scalp DPC. Sequences were derived from whole blood, sampled in connection with sensitization to the hapten diphenylcyclopropenone (DPC). The receptor source for this set is a woman aged 40 to 55 with alopecia areata. Some clones in this sample may be carry-over from other donors' samples.

This chain joins TRBV4-1 and TRBJ2-1, with D tentatively TRBD2 (7 bases). CDR3 size: 18 residues. The germline gives CDR1 MGHRA, CDR2 YSYEKL. V shed 0 bases and J shed 4 bases, with 19 bases lying between them. CDR3 nucleotides: TGCGCCAGCAGCCAAGATCTTGCGGGGGCGAACCTTTACAATGAGCAGTTCTTC. This gives the protein CASSQDLAGANLYNEQFF.

This clonotype was recorded many times. The CDR3 loop is CASSFGGTANTEAFF. CDR3 DNA sequence: TGCGCCAGCAGTTTTGGAGGGACCGCGAACACTGAAGCTTTCTTT. The rearrangement uses TRBV5-1 and TRBJ1-1, with D possibly TRBD1 on 5 matching bases. The V end lost 5 bases, the J end lost 1 base, and 15 bases lay between the germline ends. CDR3 length: 15 amino acids. CDR1 and CDR2 (germline): SGHRS, YFSETQ.

Many counts were recorded for this clonotype. A junction end diverges from the germline sequence, so it may reflect a read error. The genes are TRBV4-3 and TRBJ2-5, with D maybe TRBD2 (5 bases). Looked up from germline, CDR1 is LGHNA and CDR2 is YSLEER. The CDR3 spans 16 residues. The CDR3 spells CASSQEDRRPSALQLF. DNA of the CDR3: TGCGCCAGCAGCCAAGAGGATAGGAGGCCAAGTGCGCTACAGCTCTTC.

This clonotype was detected many times. This sequence joins TRBV3-1 and TRBJ2-5; either TRBD1 or TRBD2 may fit D (5 bases each). CDR1 is LGHDT, CDR2 YNNKEL, per germline (reference sequence). Trimming left V 0 bases short and J 10 bases short, with 15 bases between. The CDR3 length is 14 residues. CDR3 nucleotide sequence: TGTGCCAGCAGCCAAGATACCGGGACGGGCTTCCAGTACTTC. It codes for CASSQDTGTGFQYF.

The chain's CDR3 is CSVEGQMNTEAFF. In DNA, the CDR3 is TGCAGCGTTGAAGGACAGATGAACACTGAAGCTTTCTTT. The chain recombines TRBV29-1 with TRBJ1-1; D possibly corresponds to TRBD1 (5 bases). This CDR3 has 13 residues. Germline V gene data show CDR1 as SQVTM and CDR2 as ANQGSEA. Trimming left V 1 base short and J 0 bases short, with 6 bases between.

This clonotype was seen a handful of times. The CDR3 reads CASRVRYNEQFF. The CDR3 DNA follows: TGTGCCAGCCGTGTGAGGTACAATGAGCAGTTCTTC. The chain employs TRBV6-2 or TRBV6-3 and TRBJ2-1; D gene ambiguous. Trimming removed 8 bases from V and 4 bases from J, with 9 bases in between. Germline CDR1 is MNHEY and CDR2 is SVGEGT. The CDR3 runs to 12 residues.

The chain is built from TRBV7-9 and TRBJ1-1; D gene uncertain. Germline V lookup: CDR1 SEHNR, CDR2 FQNEAQ (reference sequence). This CDR3 region has 18 residues. V lost 4 bases and J lost 0, with 21 bases in between. The CDR3: CASSSTKRPLRMNTEAFF. The CDR3 DNA follows: TGTGCCAGCAGCTCCACTAAGAGACCCCTTCGCATGAACACTGAAGCTTTCTTT.

This clonotype appeared a few times. The rearrangement uses TRBV12-3 or TRBV12-4 and TRBJ2-1; no clear D. The CDR3 extends over 11 amino acids. Trimming removed 1 base at V and 9 bases at J, with 4 bases between. The CDR3: CASSLVGEQFF. In DNA, the CDR3 is TGTGCCAGCAGTTTAGTGGGTGAGCAGTTCTTC.

V is TRBV4-1 and J is TRBJ2-5; 7 bases fit TRBD2. The CDR3 has 16 residues. J lost 5 bases, V lost 4 bases, and 13 bases had no gene match. Germline values: CDR1 MGHRA, CDR2 YSYEKL. The CDR3 DNA reads TGCGCCAGCAGCCGGAACCCGGGACTATCGGGCGAGACCCAGTACTTC. This sequence encodes CASSRNPGLSGETQYF.